These T cell receptor beta chains were read from a single sample in a study of T cell changes during pregnancy in multiple sclerosis. The method was immunoSEQ multiplex PCR; TCRdb's version includes in-frame clones alone and lacks a portion of them. The sample gives 60,000 or so clones, 85% to 95% of which show up once; 0.85% to 1% is in the top ten. The specimen comprised peripheral blood, sampled in the first trimester of pregnancy. Receptor source: a female donor with multiple sclerosis, enrolled in a pregnancy study. Both conserved end residues are part of each CDR3. Fields, in order: clone size, D gene, V gene, J gene, CDR3 protein, CDR3 DNA. D genes are given only for firm matches. A row's size may be missing; if present it is once, few, many or a size class.

.	TRBD2	TRBV6-4	TRBJ2-1	CASSGSGGPYNEQFF	TGTGCCAGCAGTGGGAGCGGGGGCCCTTACAATGAGCAGTTCTTC
once	.	TRBV9	TRBJ2-5	CASSGTGKETQYF	TGTGCCAGCAGCGGGACCGGGAAAGAGACCCAGTACTTC
.	.	TRBV11-2	TRBJ1-3	CASSGGAGNTIYF	TGTGCCAGCAGCGGGGGGGCTGGAAACACCATATATTTT
once	TRBD1	TRBV7-2	TRBJ1-1	CASSWGEYRGPNTEAFF	TGTGCCAGCAGCTGGGGGGAGTACAGGGGACCGAACACTGAAGCTTTCTTT
.	.	TRBV7-9	TRBJ2-7	CASSGRGQRSYEQYF	TGTGCCAGCAGCGGTAGAGGACAGAGATCCTACGAGCAGTACTTC
.	TRBD1	TRBV19	TRBJ2-2	CASSIAPGTGGNTGELFF	TGTGCCAGTAGTATAGCCCCCGGGACAGGGGGCAACACCGGGGAGCTGTTTTTT
.	TRBD1	TRBV6-5	TRBJ2-7	CASSFRDRGYEQYF	TGTGCCAGCAGTTTCCGGGACAGGGGCTACGAGCAGTACTTC
.	.	TRBV6-6	TRBJ2-7	CASKSRTDTYEQYF	TGTGCCAGCAAGTCCAGGACAGACACCTACGAGCAGTACTTC
.	.	TRBV7-2	TRBJ1-1	CASSPNAVGTEAFF	TGTGCCAGCAGCCCGAATGCTGTCGGGACTGAAGCTTTCTTT
.	TRBD2	TRBV7-8	TRBJ2-5	CASSLGGVLYQETQYF	TGTGCCAGCAGCTTGGGGGGGGTGCTCTACCAAGAGACCCAGTACTTC
.	TRBD1	TRBV5-1	TRBJ1-2	CASSLEGQGAWGYTF	TGCGCCAGCAGCTTGGAAGGACAGGGGGCCTGGGGCTACACCTTC
once	.	TRBV7-3	TRBJ1-1	CASSSSTATEAFF	TGTGCCAGCAGCTCCAGCACAGCCACTGAAGCTTTCTTT
.	.	TRBV19	TRBJ1-1	CASSIWRDTEAFF	TGTGCCAGTAGTATTTGGCGGGACACTGAAGCTTTCTTT
.	.	TRBV7-3	TRBJ1-1	CASSFFPRGHTEAFF	TGTGCCAGCAGCTTCTTCCCCAGGGGTCACACTGAAGCTTTCTTT
.	.	TRBV5-1	TRBJ1-4	CASSLEGGASEKLFF	TGCGCCAGCAGCTTGGAGGGGGGGGCCAGTGAAAAACTGTTTTTT
.	TRBD1	TRBV6-6	TRBJ2-7	CASSYSGTGGYEQYF	TGTGCCAGCAGTTACTCGGGGACAGGGGGCTACGAGCAGTACTTC
.	.	TRBV30	TRBJ1-5	CAWRTQAGQPQHF	TGTGCCTGGAGAACACAGGCTGGCCAGCCCCAGCATTTT
.	TRBD2	TRBV7-3	TRBJ2-1	CASSLSLAGNNEQFF	TGTGCCAGCAGCTTATCACTAGCGGGAAACAATGAGCAGTTCTTC
.	.	TRBV29-1	TRBJ2-7	CSARQVYEQYF	TGCAGCGCCCGACAGGTGTACGAGCAGTACTTC
once	.	TRBV5-1	TRBJ2-3	CASSLARGGGDTQYF	TGCGCCAGCAGCTTGGCGCGGGGTGGTGGAGATACGCAGTATTTT
.	TRBD1	TRBV2	TRBJ1-4	CASSVGTGDEKLFF	TGTGCCAGCAGTGTGGGGACAGGGGACGAAAAACTGTTTTTT
.	.	TRBV11-2	TRBJ1-1	CASSLARGNTEAFF	TGTGCCAGCAGCTTAGCGCGGGGGAACACTGAAGCTTTCTTT
.	.	TRBV5-4	TRBJ2-7	CASSPELSSYEQYF	TGTGCCAGCAGCCCGGAACTAAGCTCCTACGAGCAGTACTTC
.	.	TRBV6-5	TRBJ1-1	CASSFQNTEAFF	TGTGCCAGCTCATTTCAAAACACTGAAGCTTTCTTT
.	TRBD1	TRBV6-4	TRBJ2-3	CASSDSGQGAVDTQYF	TGTGCCAGCAGTGACTCGGGACAGGGGGCCGTCGATACGCAGTATTTT
once	.	TRBV18	TRBJ1-4	CASSPEDLGIRTATNEKLFF	TGTGCCAGCTCACCTGAAGACCTCGGAATTAGGACAGCAACTAATGAAAAACTGTTTTTT
.	.	TRBV29-1	TRBJ1-1	CSGKTGQNTEAFF	TGCAGCGGCAAGACAGGTCAAAACACTGAAGCTTTCTTT